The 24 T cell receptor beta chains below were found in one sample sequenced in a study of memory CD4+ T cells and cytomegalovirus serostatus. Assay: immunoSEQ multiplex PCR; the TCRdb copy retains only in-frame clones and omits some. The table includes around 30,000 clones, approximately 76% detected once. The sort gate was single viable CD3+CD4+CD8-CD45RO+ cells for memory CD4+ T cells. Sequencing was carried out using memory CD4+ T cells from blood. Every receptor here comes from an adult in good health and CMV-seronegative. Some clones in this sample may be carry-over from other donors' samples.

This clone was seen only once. CDR3 sequence reads: CASSPGRGRSSEQYF. The CDR3 DNA reads as TGTGCCAGTAGTCCGGGCCGGGGGAGGTCGAGTGAGCAGTACTTC. This chain uses TRBV19 with TRBJ2-7; D perhaps matches TRBD2 (6 bases). V lost 5 bases and J 7 bases, leaving 21 bases between the germline ends. CDR1 and CDR2 (germline): LNHDA, SQIVND (reference sequence). The CDR3 sequence is 15 residues long.

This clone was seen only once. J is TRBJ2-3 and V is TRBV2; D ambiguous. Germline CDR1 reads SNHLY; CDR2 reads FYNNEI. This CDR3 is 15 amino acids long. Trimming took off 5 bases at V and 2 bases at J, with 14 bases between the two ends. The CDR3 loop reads CASSNPEWITDTQYF. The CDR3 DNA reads TGTGCCAGCAGTAATCCAGAGTGGATCACAGATACGCAGTATTTT.

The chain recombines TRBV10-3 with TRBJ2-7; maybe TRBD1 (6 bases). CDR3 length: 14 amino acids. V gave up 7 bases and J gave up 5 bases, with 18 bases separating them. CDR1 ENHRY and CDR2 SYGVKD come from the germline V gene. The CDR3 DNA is TGTGCCATCAAGGGGGACATTCAATCGGACGAGCAGTACTTC. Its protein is CAIKGDIQSDEQYF.

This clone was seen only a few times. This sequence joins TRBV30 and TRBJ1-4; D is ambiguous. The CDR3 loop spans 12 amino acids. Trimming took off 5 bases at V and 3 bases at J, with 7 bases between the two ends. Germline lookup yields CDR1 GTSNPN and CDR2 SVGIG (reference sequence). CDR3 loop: CAWGSPNEKLFF. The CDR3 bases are TGTGCCTGGGGCAGCCCTAATGAAAAACTGTTTTTT.

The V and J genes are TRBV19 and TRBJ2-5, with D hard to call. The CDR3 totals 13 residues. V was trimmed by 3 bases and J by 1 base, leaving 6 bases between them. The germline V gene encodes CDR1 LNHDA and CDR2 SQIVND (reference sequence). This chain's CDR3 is CASSITPQETQYF. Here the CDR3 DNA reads TGTGCCAGTAGTATCACTCCCCAAGAGACCCAGTACTTC.

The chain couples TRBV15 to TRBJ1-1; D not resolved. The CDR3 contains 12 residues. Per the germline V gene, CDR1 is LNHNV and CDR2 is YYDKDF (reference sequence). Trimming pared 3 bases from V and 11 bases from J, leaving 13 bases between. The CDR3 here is CATSSRRRTAFF. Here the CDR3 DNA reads TGTGCCACCAGCAGCCGCCGGCGGACGGCTTTCTTT.

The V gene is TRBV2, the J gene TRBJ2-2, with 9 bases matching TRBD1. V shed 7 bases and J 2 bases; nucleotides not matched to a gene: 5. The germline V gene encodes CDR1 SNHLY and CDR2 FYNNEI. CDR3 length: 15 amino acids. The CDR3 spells CASKPGQGNTGELFF. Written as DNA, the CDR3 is TGTGCCAGCAAACCGGGACAGGGTAACACCGGGGAGCTGTTTTTT.

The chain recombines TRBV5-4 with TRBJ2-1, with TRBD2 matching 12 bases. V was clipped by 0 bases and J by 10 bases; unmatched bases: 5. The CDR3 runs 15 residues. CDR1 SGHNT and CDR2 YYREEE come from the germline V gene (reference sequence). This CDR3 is CASSLGGTSGREQFF. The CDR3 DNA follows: TGTGCCAGCAGCTTGGGAGGGACTAGCGGGCGAGAGCAGTTCTTC.

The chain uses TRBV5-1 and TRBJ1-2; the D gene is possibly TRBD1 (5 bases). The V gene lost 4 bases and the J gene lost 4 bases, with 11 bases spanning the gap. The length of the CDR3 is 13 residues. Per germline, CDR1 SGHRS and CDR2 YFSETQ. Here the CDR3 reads CASSPGPSYGYTF. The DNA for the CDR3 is TGCGCCAGCAGCCCGGGACCGAGCTATGGCTACACCTTC.

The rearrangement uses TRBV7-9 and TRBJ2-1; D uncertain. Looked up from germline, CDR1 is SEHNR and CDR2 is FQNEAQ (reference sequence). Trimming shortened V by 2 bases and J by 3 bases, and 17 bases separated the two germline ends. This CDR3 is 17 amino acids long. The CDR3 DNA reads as TGTGCCAGCAGCTTATTGTTCGGGCTCAACAACTACAATGAGCAGTTCTTC. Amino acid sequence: CASSLLFGLNNYNEQFF.

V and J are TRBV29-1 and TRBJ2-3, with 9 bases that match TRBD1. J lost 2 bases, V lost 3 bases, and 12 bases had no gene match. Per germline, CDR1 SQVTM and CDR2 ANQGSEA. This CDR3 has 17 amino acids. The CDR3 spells CSVDSLGQGLNTDTQYF. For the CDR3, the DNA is TGCAGCGTTGACTCTCTGGGACAGGGTCTTAACACAGATACGCAGTATTTT.

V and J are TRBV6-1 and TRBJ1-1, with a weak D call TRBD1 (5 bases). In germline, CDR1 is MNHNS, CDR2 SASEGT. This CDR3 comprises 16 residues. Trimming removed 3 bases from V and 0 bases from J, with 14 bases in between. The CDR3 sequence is CASSDPGIGVNTEAFF. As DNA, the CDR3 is TGTGCCAGCAGTGATCCAGGGATTGGGGTGAACACTGAAGCTTTCTTT.

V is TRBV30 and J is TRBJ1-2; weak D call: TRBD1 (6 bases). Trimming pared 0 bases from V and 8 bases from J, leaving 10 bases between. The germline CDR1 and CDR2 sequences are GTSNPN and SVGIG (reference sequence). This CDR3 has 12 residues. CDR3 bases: TGTGCCTGGAGTGTAAAGGGGACAGGCTACACCTTC. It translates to CAWSVKGTGYTF.

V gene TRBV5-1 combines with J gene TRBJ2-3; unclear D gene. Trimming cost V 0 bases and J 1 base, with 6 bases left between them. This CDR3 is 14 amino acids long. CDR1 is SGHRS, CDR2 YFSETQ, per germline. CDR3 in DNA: TGCGCCAGCAGCTTGGAACCCGGCACAGATACGCAGTATTTT. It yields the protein CASSLEPGTDTQYF.

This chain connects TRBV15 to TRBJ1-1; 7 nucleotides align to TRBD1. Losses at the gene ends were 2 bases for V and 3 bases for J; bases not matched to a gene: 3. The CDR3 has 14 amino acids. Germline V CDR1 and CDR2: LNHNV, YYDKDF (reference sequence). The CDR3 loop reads CATSRTTGYTEAFF. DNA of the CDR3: TGTGCCACCAGCAGAACGACAGGGTACACTGAAGCTTTCTTT.

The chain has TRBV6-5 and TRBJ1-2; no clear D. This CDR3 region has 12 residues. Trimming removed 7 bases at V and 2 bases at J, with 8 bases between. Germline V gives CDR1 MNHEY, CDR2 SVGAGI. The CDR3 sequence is CASKQENYGYTF. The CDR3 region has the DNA TGTGCCAGCAAGCAGGAGAACTATGGCTACACCTTC.

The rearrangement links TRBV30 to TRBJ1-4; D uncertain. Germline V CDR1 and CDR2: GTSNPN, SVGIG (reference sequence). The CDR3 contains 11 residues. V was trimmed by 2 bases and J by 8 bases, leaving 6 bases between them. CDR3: CAWSRGEKLFF. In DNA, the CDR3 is TGTGCCTGGAGTCGAGGAGAAAAACTGTTTTTT.

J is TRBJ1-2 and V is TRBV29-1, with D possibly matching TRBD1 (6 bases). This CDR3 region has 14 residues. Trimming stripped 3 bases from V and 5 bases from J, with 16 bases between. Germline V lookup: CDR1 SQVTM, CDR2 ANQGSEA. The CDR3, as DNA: TGCAGCGTTGATGAGGGGGGCGTGGGGTATGGCTACACCTTC. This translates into CSVDEGGVGYGYTF.

CDR3 region: CSVGQGGGYGYTF. The DNA of the CDR3 is TGCAGCGTAGGACAGGGTGGAGGCTATGGCTACACCTTC. This rearrangement joins TRBV29-1 to TRBJ1-2, with 8 nucleotides matching TRBD1. Germline trimming cut 6 bases from V and 4 bases from J; bases unmatched to any gene: 7. Germline loops: CDR1 SQVTM, CDR2 ANQGSEA. The CDR3 totals 13 residues.

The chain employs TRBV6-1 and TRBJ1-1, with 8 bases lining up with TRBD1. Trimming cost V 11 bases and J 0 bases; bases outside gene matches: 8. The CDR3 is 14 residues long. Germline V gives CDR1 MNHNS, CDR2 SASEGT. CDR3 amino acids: CACWTGLMNTEAFF. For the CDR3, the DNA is TGTGCCTGTTGGACAGGGCTAATGAACACTGAAGCTTTCTTT.

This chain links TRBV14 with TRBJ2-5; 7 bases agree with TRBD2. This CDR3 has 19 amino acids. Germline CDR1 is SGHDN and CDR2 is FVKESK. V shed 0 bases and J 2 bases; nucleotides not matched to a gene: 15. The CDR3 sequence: CASSQEGLTASIIQETQYF. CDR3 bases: TGTGCCAGCAGCCAAGAGGGACTAACGGCCAGTATCATACAAGAGACCCAGTACTTC. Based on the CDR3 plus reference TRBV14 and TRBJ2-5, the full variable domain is EAGVTQFPSHSVIEKGQTVTLRCDPISGHDNLYWYRRVMGKEIKFLLHFVKESKQDESGMPNNRFLAERTGGTYSTLKVQPAELEDSGVYFCASSQEGLTASIIQETQYFGPGTRLLVL.

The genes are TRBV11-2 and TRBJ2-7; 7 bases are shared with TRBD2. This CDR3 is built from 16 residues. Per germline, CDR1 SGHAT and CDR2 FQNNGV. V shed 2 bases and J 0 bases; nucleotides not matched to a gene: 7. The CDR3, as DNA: TGTGCCAGCAGCTTATATCCAGCGGGGTACTCCTACGAGCAGTACTTC. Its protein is CASSLYPAGYSYEQYF.

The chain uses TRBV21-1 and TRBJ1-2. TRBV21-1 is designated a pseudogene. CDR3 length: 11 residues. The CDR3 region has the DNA TGTGCCAGCAGCAAGAGGGATGGCTACACCTTC. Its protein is CASSKRDGYTF.

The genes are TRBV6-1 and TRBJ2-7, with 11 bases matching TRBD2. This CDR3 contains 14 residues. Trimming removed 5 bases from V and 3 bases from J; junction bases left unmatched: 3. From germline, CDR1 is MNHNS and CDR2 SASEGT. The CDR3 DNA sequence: TGTGCCAGCAGTCTAGCGGGGGGAGACTACGAGCAGTACTTC. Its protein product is CASSLAGGDYEQYF.